The 24 T cell receptor beta chains in this list originate from one sample, sequenced in a study of T-cell reconstitution after alpha-beta-depleted transplantation in children. Unique molecular identifiers tagged the TCRbeta library. A single record per CDR3 protein comes from TCRdb applying MiXCR to the PCR reads. The top ten clones hold 6.3% of a sample with about 260,000 distinct CDR3 sequences, just under 8.5% of them seen once. Sequences were derived from PBMCs, mostly from graft donor cells, sampled 180 days after TCRalphabeta/CD19-depleted stem cell transplant. These receptors came from a male patient younger than 18 who had a stem cell transplant for acute lymphoblastic leukemia, so the T cells may come from the graft donor.

The CDR3 sequence: CASSLTSWGREGRETQYF. The DNA for the CDR3 is TGTGCCAGCAGTTTAACCTCCTGGGGGCGGGAGGGCCGTGAGACCCAGTACTTC. This sequence joins TRBV27 and TRBJ2-5; 9 bases are shared with TRBD2. CDR3 length: 18 residues. The V segment lost 2 bases and the J segment 5 bases; nucleotides outside the gene matches: 15. Germline loops: CDR1 MNHEY, CDR2 SMNVEV (reference sequence).

This clonotype was seen at least ten times. The chain recombines TRBV7-2 with TRBJ1-6, with D perhaps TRBD1 (6 bases). This CDR3 is 15 amino acids long. The V gene's germline CDR1 is SGHTA and CDR2 FQGNSA. V was clipped by 5 bases and J by 9 bases, with 17 bases between them. CDR3 bases: TGTGCCAGCAGCCAGGGGCCCCCCTGGGGTTCACCCCTCCACTTT. Its protein product is CASSQGPPWGSPLHF.

This clonotype was seen repeatedly, ten times or more. This chain links TRBV7-9 with TRBJ1-6; D uncertain. The V gene lost 5 bases and the J gene lost 8 bases, with 16 bases spanning the gap. Looked up from germline, CDR1 is SEHNR and CDR2 is FQNEAQ (reference sequence). The CDR3 has 15 residues. As DNA, the CDR3 is TGTGCCAGCAGCCAAATCGAACGAAATCATTCACCCCTCCACTTT. Encoded protein: CASSQIERNHSPLHF.

This clonotype was recorded many times. The chain couples TRBV20-1 to TRBJ2-7, with 9 nucleotides matching TRBD1. Germline values: CDR1 DFQATT, CDR2 SNEGSKA (reference sequence). V lost 7 bases to trimming and J lost 5 bases; unmatched junction nucleotides: 9. CDR3 length: 13 amino acids. The CDR3 sequence: CSVWGQGKNEQYF. The DNA for the CDR3 is TGCAGTGTTTGGGGACAGGGTAAGAACGAGCAGTACTTC.

This clonotype was seen at least ten times. A read error may produce the germline difference seen at one junction end. This chain joins TRBV12-3 or TRBV12-4 and TRBJ1-2; D uncertain. The CDR3 runs 8 residues. The DNA for the CDR3 is TGTGCCAGCAGTCTCGTCGTCTTC. Protein sequence: CASSLVVF.

This clonotype was picked up many times. This sequence joins TRBV20-1 and TRBJ2-5; 12 bases line up with TRBD2. Germline V CDR1 and CDR2: DFQATT, SNEGSKA (reference sequence). J was trimmed by 5 bases and V by 3 bases; bases with no gene match: 10. This CDR3 contains 16 residues. CDR3 sequence reads: CSASRTSGTLGETQYF. DNA of the CDR3: TGCAGTGCTAGTCGGACTAGCGGGACCCTCGGGGAGACCCAGTACTTC.

Concerning this clonotype: Given a much more abundant clone one base away, this may be a read error. The chain couples TRBV9 to TRBJ1-5; 10 bases map to TRBD1. The CDR3 has 14 residues. V dropped 3 bases and J dropped 12; count of bases not matched to a gene: 9. CDR1 SGDLS and CDR2 YYNGEE come from the germline V gene. The CDR3 is CASSEGTGERLQHF. The CDR3 DNA reads TGTGCCAGCAGCGAGGGGACAGGGGAGAGGCTCCAGCATTTT. Using reference TRBV9 and TRBJ1-5 for the parts outside the CDR3, the full variable domain is DSGVTQTPKHLITATGQRVTLRCSPRSGDLSVYWYQQSLDQGLQFLIQYYNGEERAKGNILERFSAQQFPDLHSELNLSSLELGDSALYFCASSEGTGERLQHFGDGTRLSIL.

This clonotype occurred many times. The V gene is TRBV5-6, the J gene TRBJ1-5; D gene uncertain. Germline V gene data show CDR1 as SGHDT and CDR2 as YYEEEE. V lost 4 bases to trimming and J lost 2 bases, with 16 bases between them. The CDR3 is 16 residues long. The CDR3 bases are TGTGCCAGCAGCACCGCCCCCGCGACGGGCAATCAGCCCCAGCATTTT. This encodes CASSTAPATGNQPQHF.

At least ten counts were recorded for this clonotype. For the CDR3, the DNA is TGCGCCAGCAGCCAGAGCCGCTCAACTAATGAAAAACTGTTTTTT. The encoded protein is CASSQSRSTNEKLFF. The rearrangement links TRBV4-3 to TRBJ1-4; D gene ambiguous. The CDR3 spans 15 residues. Trimming removed 3 bases at V and 0 bases at J, with 8 bases between. Per the germline V gene, CDR1 is LGHNA and CDR2 is YSLEER.

Many counts were recorded for this clonotype. The chain joins TRBV7-6 to TRBJ2-5, with TRBD2 as a possible D gene (6 bases). The V and J ends lost 5 bases and 5 bases respectively, with 12 bases between them. The CDR3 is made up of 13 amino acids. Germline loops: CDR1 SGHVS, CDR2 FNYEAQ. The CDR3 nucleotides are TGTGCCAGCAGCGCGGCGGGGCTGGAGACCCAGTACTTC. It specifies CASSAAGLETQYF.

This clonotype was counted ten times or more. V and J are TRBV13 and TRBJ2-6; D not certain. The V gene's germline CDR1 is PRHDT and CDR2 FYEKMQ (reference sequence). This CDR3 has 14 amino acids. Trimming stripped 5 bases from V and 2 bases from J, with 7 bases between. The DNA for the CDR3 is TGTGCCAGCAGCCCCCCGCCTGGGGCCAACGTCCTGACTTTC. This codes for CASSPPPGANVLTF.

This clonotype was observed at least ten times. The V and J genes are TRBV7-6 and TRBJ2-7, with TRBD2 identical over 10 bases. V lost 4 bases, J lost 1 base, and 4 bases stayed unmatched. The CDR3 has 15 residues. Germline V CDR1 and CDR2: SGHVS, FNYEAQ. CDR3 residues: CASSSLAGGSYEQYF. CDR3 nucleotide sequence: TGTGCCAGCAGCTCCTTAGCGGGGGGTTCCTACGAGCAGTACTTC.

This clonotype was observed many times. The chain has TRBV20-1 and TRBJ1-2; D call uncertain. This CDR3 is 11 amino acids long. The germline V and J ends were trimmed by 5 bases and 4 bases, with 8 bases remaining between them. CDR1 is DFQATT and CDR2 is SNEGSKA in the germline V gene (reference sequence). CDR3 DNA sequence: TGCAGTGCTGAGGACCCCTATGGCTACACCTTC. This encodes CSAEDPYGYTF.

This clonotype was recorded many times. This chain connects TRBV20-1 to TRBJ1-3, with D hard to call. Germline values: CDR1 DFQATT, CDR2 SNEGSKA (reference sequence). The CDR3 runs to 16 residues. Trimming cost V 3 bases and J 0 bases, with 15 bases left between them. The CDR3, as DNA: TGCAGTGCTAGCTCGGGAGACGCCTCCTCTGGAAACACCATATATTTT. It is translated as CSASSGDASSGNTIYF.

Many counts were recorded for this clonotype. The rearrangement joins TRBV5-6 to TRBJ1-3; D is uncertain. V lost 2 bases, J lost 2 bases, and 8 bases lay in between. Germline CDR1 SGHDT, CDR2 YYEEEE. The CDR3 covers 14 residues. The CDR3 sequence is CASSFYTAGNTIYF. The CDR3 nucleotides read TGTGCCAGCAGCTTTTACACCGCTGGAAACACCATATATTTT.

This clonotype was observed at least ten times. The rearrangement links TRBV27 to TRBJ2-1; weak D call: TRBD2 (5 bases). Deletions cut 3 bases from V and 8 bases from J, with 14 bases between. The CDR3 extends over 14 amino acids. Germline CDR1 is MNHEY and CDR2 is SMNVEV (reference sequence). CDR3 amino acids: CASSFSTSGDEQFF. CDR3 bases: TGTGCCAGCAGTTTTTCCACTTCCGGGGATGAGCAGTTCTTC.

This clonotype was observed many times. The V call is TRBV4-1, the J call TRBJ2-5, with TRBD1 identical over 11 bases. This CDR3 has 16 amino acids. V shed 2 bases, J shed 1 base, and the junction held 3 bases outside the gene matches. From germline, CDR1 is MGHRA and CDR2 YSYEKL. The CDR3 loop is CASSQRDRGFQETQYF. CDR3 sequence (DNA): TGCGCCAGCAGCCAACGGGACAGGGGGTTCCAAGAGACCCAGTACTTC.

This CDR3 reads CATSDLPGQGTDTQYF. The CDR3 DNA is TGTGCCACCAGTGACCTACCGGGACAGGGGACAGATACGCAGTATTTT. This sequence joins TRBV24-1 and TRBJ2-3, with 10 bases fitting TRBD1. This CDR3 comprises 16 residues. Germline V gene sequence: CDR1 KGHDR, CDR2 SFDVKD. J gave up 3 bases and V 4 bases, and 6 bases lay outside the gene matches.

This clonotype occurred many times. The rearrangement links TRBV12-3 or TRBV12-4 to TRBJ2-3; D is ambiguous. The CDR3 length is 18 residues. Trimming removed 7 bases at V and 3 bases at J, with 26 bases between. The CDR3 sequence: CASTPPIGRSDLTDTQYF. Here the CDR3 DNA reads TGTGCCAGCACGCCCCCAATAGGACGGAGCGATCTTACAGATACGCAGTATTTT.

This clonotype was detected ten times or more. The chain links TRBV12-3 or TRBV12-4 to TRBJ2-7; the D gene is possibly TRBD2 (6 bases). The CDR3 has 14 amino acids. The V gene lost 7 bases and the J gene lost 8 bases, with 21 bases spanning the gap. The CDR3 DNA sequence: TGTGCCAGCACCCTCGCGTCTGAGGCGGGGAAGCAGTACTTC. This gives the protein CASTLASEAGKQYF.

This clonotype showed up many times. The chain has TRBV12-3 or TRBV12-4 and TRBJ1-6, with D possibly matching TRBD1 (5 bases). V was pared by 3 bases and J by 1 base, with 16 bases between. The CDR3 is 18 residues long. The CDR3 coding sequence is TGTGCCAGCAGTTTTCGTTCTGCAGGGTCATCCTATAATTCACCCCTCCACTTT. Its protein product is CASSFRSAGSSYNSPLHF.

Ten or more counts support this clonotype. The chain is built from TRBV3-1 and TRBJ1-4; no definite D call. This CDR3 has 14 amino acids. Trimming cost V 4 bases and J 1 base, with 7 bases left between them. CDR1 and CDR2 from the germline V gene are LGHDT and YNNKEL (reference sequence). The CDR3 region has the DNA TGTGCCAGCAGCCGACAACGAACTAATGAAAAACTGTTTTTT. It is translated as CASSRQRTNEKLFF.

This clonotype was detected a few times. V is TRBV28 and J is TRBJ2-7; D not certain. V shed 5 bases and J shed 3 bases, with 14 bases lying between them. The CDR3 has 14 residues. Germline V CDR1 and CDR2: MDHEN, SYDVKM. CDR3 amino acids: CASSNPGLGYEQYF. CDR3 in DNA: TGTGCCAGCAGTAATCCTGGGTTAGGCTACGAGCAGTACTTC. Full variable domain (missing parts from reference TRBV28 and TRBJ2-7): DVKVTQSSRYLVKRTGEKVFLECVQDMDHENMFWYRQDPGLGLRLIYFSYDVKMKEKGDIPEGYSVSREKKERFSLILESASTNQTSMYLCASSNPGLGYEQYFGPGTRLTVT.

This clonotype was detected ten times or more. This chain's CDR3 is CSVRRTALNTEAFF. The CDR3 coding sequence is TGCAGCGTGCGTCGGACAGCTTTGAACACTGAAGCTTTCTTT. The chain couples TRBV29-1 to TRBJ1-1, with a weak D call TRBD1 (6 bases). The germline CDR1 and CDR2 sequences are SQVTM and ANQGSEA. Trimming pared 6 bases from V and 0 bases from J, leaving 14 bases between. CDR3 size: 14 residues.